In this sample, the clone carrying this T cell receptor (beta chain) turned up a few times. The sample is drawn from a study of CD8 T cells in ankylosing spondylitis. From germline, CDR1 is SQVTM and CDR2 ANQGSEA. The CDR3 is 17 amino acids. V lost 4 bases to trimming and J lost 4 bases; unmatched junction nucleotides: 14. MiXCR, applied by TCRdb to the 5' RACE reads, yields one record per CDR3 protein. This sample has 250,000 or so distinct CDR3 sequences, with about a sixth found just once. Sequenced input: blood, either unsorted or a sorted T cell fraction (not recorded which). This chain connects TRBV29-1 to TRBJ2-2; 8 bases align to TRBD2. This receptor was taken from a male donor with ankylosing spondylitis or in good health (not recorded which). The CDR3 nucleotides are TGCAGCGTTGGCCCCCTAGATAGCGGGGTGTCCACCGGGGAGCTGTTTTTT. Residues: CSVGPLDSGVSTGELFF.